The sample holds a few counts of the clone carrying this TCR beta chain. TCRdb redid the calling of the 5' RACE reads with MiXCR, one entry per CDR3 protein. The sample includes hundreds of thousands of distinct CDR3 sequences, 23% seen only once; the top ten take about an eighth. The CDR3 has 13 amino acids. The germline V and J ends were trimmed by 6 bases and 6 bases, with 15 bases remaining between them. Germline V gene data show CDR1 as DFQATT and CDR2 as SNEGSKA (reference sequence). These data originate in a study of T-cell memory formation after mild COVID-19. Across the whole study: There were largely donor-specific TCR clusters.

V and J are TRBV20-1 and TRBJ2-1, with a tentative D call TRBD1 (6 bases). The sequence derives from an adult woman who had mild COVID-19 (a few samples of this study predate the infection). Cell type and time point are not known. The specimen sequenced was PBMCs or a T cell subset sorted from them (not recorded which). CDR3 nucleotides: TGCAGTGCGCCGCGGCTGACAGGCAATGAGCAGTTCTTC. Its protein product is CSAPRLTGNEQFF.